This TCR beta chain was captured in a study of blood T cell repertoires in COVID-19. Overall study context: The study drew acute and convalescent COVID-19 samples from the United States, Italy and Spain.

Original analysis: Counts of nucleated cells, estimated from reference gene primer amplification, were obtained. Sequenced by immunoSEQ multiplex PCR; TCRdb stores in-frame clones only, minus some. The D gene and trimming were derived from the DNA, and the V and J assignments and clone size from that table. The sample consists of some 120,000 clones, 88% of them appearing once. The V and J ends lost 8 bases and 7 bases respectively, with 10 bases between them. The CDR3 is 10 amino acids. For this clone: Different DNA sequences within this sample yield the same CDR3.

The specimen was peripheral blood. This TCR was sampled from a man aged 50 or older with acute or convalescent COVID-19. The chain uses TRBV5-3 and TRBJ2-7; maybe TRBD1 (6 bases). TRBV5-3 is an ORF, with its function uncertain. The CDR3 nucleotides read TGTGCCAGGACCCAGGGGGAGCAGTACTTC. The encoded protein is CARTQGEQYF.